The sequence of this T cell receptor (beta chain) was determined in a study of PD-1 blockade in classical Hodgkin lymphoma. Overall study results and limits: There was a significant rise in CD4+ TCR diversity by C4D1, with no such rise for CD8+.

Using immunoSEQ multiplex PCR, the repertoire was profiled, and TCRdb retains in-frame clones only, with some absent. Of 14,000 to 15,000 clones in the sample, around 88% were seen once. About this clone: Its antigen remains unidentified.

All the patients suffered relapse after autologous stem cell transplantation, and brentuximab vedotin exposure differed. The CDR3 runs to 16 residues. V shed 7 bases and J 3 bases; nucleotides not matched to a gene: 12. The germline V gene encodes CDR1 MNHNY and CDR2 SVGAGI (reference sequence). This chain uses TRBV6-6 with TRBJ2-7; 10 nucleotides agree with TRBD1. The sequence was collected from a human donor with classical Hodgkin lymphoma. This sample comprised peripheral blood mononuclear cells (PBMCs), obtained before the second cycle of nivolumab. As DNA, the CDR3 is TGTGCCAGCACCACCTTCGTCCGGGACAGGGGCTACGAGCAGTACTTC. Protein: CASTTFVRDRGYEQYF.